Each of the 21 T cell receptor beta chains below was sequenced from the same sample in a study of blood T cell repertoires in COVID-19. Data came from immunoSEQ multiplex PCR; TCRdb stores just in-frame clones and leaves some out. The sample holds under 250,000 clones; roughly 82% are singletons and the top ten take 9.7%. Sequencing used peripheral blood. The receptor set was obtained from a man aged 45 to 65 with active or convalescent COVID-19.

CDR3 residues: CAPRGRAHEQYV. CDR3 coding DNA: TGTGCCCCCCGAGGCAGGGCCCACGAGCAGTACGTC. The chain is built from TRBV2 and TRBJ2-7; TRBD1 might be the D (5 bases). The CDR3 extends over 12 amino acids. Germline CDR1 and CDR2: SNHLY and FYNNEI. The ends were cut back, 11 bases at V and 5 bases at J, with 16 bases in the middle.

The genes are TRBV6-6 and TRBJ2-2; tentative D call: TRBD2 (5 bases). The germline gives CDR1 MNHNY, CDR2 SVGAGI (reference sequence). The CDR3 covers 14 residues. Trimming took off 6 bases at V and 6 bases at J, with 14 bases between the two ends. CDR3 region: CASSPTEEAGELFF. In nucleotides, the CDR3 is TGTGCCAGCAGCCCGACTGAGGAGGCCGGGGAGCTGTTTTTT.

The rearrangement joins TRBV3-1 (or the pseudogene TRBV3-2) to TRBJ2-5; 11 bases fit TRBD1. This CDR3 has 19 residues. The junction had 13 bases not matched to a gene; V was cut back by 0 bases and J by 4 bases. Germline V lookup: CDR1 LGHDT, CDR2 YNNKEL (reference sequence). CDR3 DNA: TGTGCCAGCAGCCAAGATGATGGACAGGGGGCGGCTAATCGAGAGACCCAGTACTTC. The encoded protein is CASSQDDGQGAANRETQYF.

This chain uses TRBV4-1 with TRBJ1-4, with D possibly TRBD1 on 6 matching bases. The CDR3 totals 16 residues. V was trimmed by 0 bases and J by 8 bases, leaving 16 bases between them. The germline V gene encodes CDR1 MGHRA and CDR2 YSYEKL. The CDR3 region is CASSQDGTGRREKLFF. CDR3 nucleotides: TGCGCCAGCAGCCAAGATGGAACAGGGCGTAGGGAAAAACTGTTTTTT.

The rearrangement links TRBV28 to TRBJ1-1; D is unresolved. Germline CDR1 reads MDHEN; CDR2 reads SYDVKM. Trimming cost V 2 bases and J 6 bases, with 19 bases left between them. There are 16 residues in the CDR3. The CDR3 DNA reads as TGTGCCAGCAGTTTAGGTCTGGGATCGGGATCGTCTGAAGCTTTCTTT. It codes for CASSLGLGSGSSEAFF.

The rearrangement uses TRBV7-9 and TRBJ2-7; the D gene is possibly TRBD1 (5 bases). There are 17 residues in the CDR3. CDR1 and CDR2 from the germline V gene are SEHNR and FQNEAQ (reference sequence). The V end lost 5 bases, the J end lost 7 bases, and 27 bases lay between the germline ends. This chain's CDR3 is CASSLGYRTLLGEEQYV. The CDR3 nucleotides read TGTGCCAGCAGCCTTGGATACAGGACCCTCTTAGGGGAAGAGCAGTACGTC.

The chain couples TRBV7-9 to TRBJ1-1, with TRBD1 as a possible D gene (6 bases). CDR1 and CDR2 from the germline V gene are SEHNR and FQNEAQ (reference sequence). Trimming took off 4 bases at V and 4 bases at J, with 19 bases between the two ends. This CDR3 spans 16 amino acids. This CDR3 is CASSSRERGRGTEAFF. The CDR3 DNA reads as TGTGCCAGCAGCTCTAGAGAAAGGGGCAGGGGCACTGAAGCTTTCTTT.

V and J are TRBV10-3 and TRBJ1-6, with a possible D match to TRBD1 (5 bases). Between the trimmed V and J ends, which lost 5 bases and 7 bases, there was a span of 12 bases. Germline V CDR1 and CDR2: ENHRY, SYGVKD. The CDR3 covers 14 residues. DNA of the CDR3: TGTGCCATCAGTATCAGGGATCAGAATTCACCCCTCCACTTT. Its translation: CAISIRDQNSPLHF.

The chain carries TRBV18 and TRBJ2-2, with 7 positions matching TRBD1. Looked up from germline, CDR1 is KGHSH and CDR2 is LQKENI. The CDR3 consists of 16 residues. V was clipped by 0 bases and J by 1 base; unmatched bases: 2. As DNA, the CDR3 is TGTGCCAGCTCACCACCATCAGGGGGGAACACCGGGGAGCTGTTTTTT. Amino acid sequence: CASSPPSGGNTGELFF.

The chain carries TRBV19 and TRBJ1-1; D is perhaps TRBD1 (5 bases). Germline V CDR1 and CDR2: LNHDA, SQIVND (reference sequence). CDR3 length equals 16 residues. The germline V and J ends were trimmed by 5 bases and 0 bases, with 16 bases remaining between them. CDR3 in amino acids: CASSLSREGLNTEAFF. In nucleotides, the CDR3 is TGTGCCAGTAGTCTTAGCAGGGAAGGGCTGAACACTGAAGCTTTCTTT. Based on the CDR3 plus reference TRBV19 and TRBJ1-1, the full variable domain is DGGITQSPKYLFRKEGQNVTLSCEQNLNHDAMYWYRQDPGQGLRLIYYSQIVNDFQKGDIAEGYSVSREKKESFPLTVTSAQKNPTAFYLCASSLSREGLNTEAFFGQGTRLTVV.

The V gene is TRBV5-6, the J gene TRBJ2-3; D may be TRBD1 (6 bases). V was cut by 0 bases and J by 1 base, with 12 bases left in between. Germline V gives CDR1 SGHDT, CDR2 YYEEEE. CDR3 length: 16 residues. CDR3 nucleotide sequence: TGTGCCAGCAGCTTGGTCGGAGCAGGGGGCACAGATACGCAGTATTTT. This codes for CASSLVGAGGTDTQYF.

V and J are TRBV4-1 and TRBJ1-5, with D possibly being TRBD1 (5 bases). The CDR3 consists of 15 residues. Trimming took 0 bases from V and 2 from J, leaving 8 bases between them. Germline V lookup: CDR1 MGHRA, CDR2 YSYEKL. This CDR3 is CASSQDPRGNQPQHF. The CDR3 coding sequence is TGCGCCAGCAGCCAAGACCCCAGGGGCAATCAGCCCCAGCATTTT.

The chain uses TRBV5-1 and TRBJ2-3; D ambiguous. This CDR3 has 14 amino acids. Trimming shortened V by 0 bases and J by 2 bases, and 7 bases separated the two germline ends. Germline CDR1 reads SGHRS; CDR2 reads YFSETQ. CDR3 region: CASSLDEFTDTQYF. The CDR3 bases are TGCGCCAGCAGCTTGGATGAGTTCACAGATACGCAGTATTTT.

V is TRBV27 and J is TRBJ2-2, with D maybe TRBD2 (6 bases). V lost 7 bases and J lost 0, with 18 bases in between. This CDR3 contains 17 residues. Germline V lookup: CDR1 MNHEY, CDR2 SMNVEV (reference sequence). This CDR3 is CASTHLSSVSNTGELFF. As DNA, the CDR3 is TGTGCCAGCACCCACTTATCTAGCGTTTCGAACACCGGGGAGCTGTTTTTT.

The J gene is TRBJ2-5, the V gene TRBV25-1; TRBD2 aligns across 8 bases. CDR1 is MGHDK, CDR2 SYGVNS, per germline. This CDR3 has 15 amino acids. J lost 4 bases, V lost 4 bases, and 8 bases had no gene match. For the CDR3, the DNA is TGTGCCAGCAGTGGGGGGAGCGGGAGCTCAGAGACCCAGTACTTC. It is translated as CASSGGSGSSETQYF.

This chain uses TRBV29-1 with TRBJ2-3; 7 nucleotides agree with TRBD1. With 5 bases clipped from V and 2 bases from J, the junction kept 7 bases outside the gene matches. This CDR3 contains 14 residues. CDR1 is SQVTM and CDR2 is ANQGSEA in the germline V gene. CDR3 region: CSVRWDSPTDTQYF. The CDR3 DNA reads TGCAGCGTTCGGTGGGACAGCCCCACAGATACGCAGTATTTT.

The V gene is TRBV5-4, the J gene TRBJ2-7; TRBD1 agrees at 10 bases. This CDR3 contains 15 residues. CDR1 is SGHNT, CDR2 YYREEE, per germline (reference sequence). V shed 3 bases, J shed 3 bases, and the junction held 6 bases outside the gene matches. CDR3 in DNA: TGTGCCAGCAGCTACCCGGGACAGGGGTTCTACGAGCAGTACTTC. Translation gives CASSYPGQGFYEQYF. The full variable domain, with the rest looked up from reference TRBV5-4 and TRBJ2-7, is ETGVTQSPTHLIKTRGQQVTLRCSSQSGHNTVSWYQQALGQGPQFIFQYYREEENGRGNFPPRFSGLQFPNYSSELNVNALELDDSALYLCASSYPGQGFYEQYFGPGTRLTVT.

The J gene is TRBJ1-2, the V gene TRBV28, with TRBD1 as a possible D gene (5 bases). Germline V gives CDR1 MDHEN, CDR2 SYDVKM. The CDR3 totals 15 residues. Trimming cost V 3 bases and J 7 bases, with 18 bases left between them. Here the CDR3 DNA reads TGTGCCAGCAGTTTCCCACCGGGGGAGGGGACTGGCTACACCTTC. Translated, it gives CASSFPPGEGTGYTF.

The chain combines TRBV7-6 with TRBJ2-1, with TRBD1 identical over 7 bases. V shed 5 bases and J 1 base; nucleotides not matched to a gene: 8. Germline V gene lookup returns CDR1 SGHVS and CDR2 FNYEAQ. The CDR3 totals 16 residues. DNA for the CDR3: TGTGCCAGCAGCCGATCCGGGACAGCTTCCTACAATGAGCAGTTCTTC. It encodes CASSRSGTASYNEQFF.

This clone was detected only once. This chain uses TRBV20-1 with TRBJ1-1; D is undetermined. Germline CDR1 and CDR2: DFQATT and SNEGSKA (reference sequence). The CDR3 has 12 amino acids. V gave up 3 bases and J gave up 6 bases, with 11 bases separating them. CDR3 loop: CSASFRGPEAFF. The CDR3 bases are TGCAGTGCTAGTTTTCGAGGGCCTGAAGCTTTCTTT.

This clone was recorded a few times. V is TRBV10-1 and J is TRBJ2-7; D is possibly TRBD2 (6 bases). Trimming pared 7 bases from V and 0 bases from J, leaving 13 bases between. Germline V lookup: CDR1 WNHNN, CDR2 SYGVQD (reference sequence). The CDR3 is made up of 14 amino acids. CDR3 region: CASTGTPNSYEQYV. In nucleotides, the CDR3 is TGCGCCAGCACCGGGACTCCGAACTCCTACGAGCAGTACGTC.